This T cell receptor (beta chain) was sequenced in a study of T-cell memory formation after mild COVID-19. Amplification by 5'RACE using constant-segment primers produced TCR alpha and TCR beta cDNA libraries that carried sample barcodes and UMIs. MiXCR, run by TCRdb on the 5' RACE reads, gives a single entry per CDR3 protein. The sample has 400,000 to 500,000 distinct CDR3 sequences, more than 15% seen once. Trimming removed 10 bases at V and 4 bases at J, with 17 bases between. This CDR3 is built from 14 residues. This clonotype showed up just a few times. Antigen unknown. Study findings and constraints: Confirmation was lacking for SARS-CoV-2 specificity of second-wave clones that peaked on day 37.

The sequence was obtained from a man between 18 and 35 years old who had mild COVID-19 (a few samples of this study predate the infection). Cell type and time point are not known. The V and J genes are TRBV12-3 or TRBV12-4 and TRBJ1-5, with TRBD1 as a possible D gene (6 bases). Sequencing input: PBMCs or a T cell subset sorted from them (not recorded which). This CDR3 is CATQFRQGNQPQHF. CDR3 bases: TGTGCCACCCAGTTTCGGCAGGGGAATCAGCCCCAGCATTTT.